The entry that follows covers one T cell receptor (beta chain) sequence. Its target is unknown. Stated time point: sample taken at primary tumor resection. Without sorting, whole RNA was sequenced from tumor, nontumor lung or frozen PBMC. The donor population consisted of some 72 patients with untreated, early-stage non-small cell lung cancer. Germline values: CDR1 MNHEY, CDR2 SVGAGI. The CDR3 loop spans 19 amino acids. The V and J ends lost 7 bases and 2 bases, in that order; junction bases with no gene match: 16. This record comes from a study of spatial heterogeneity in lung cancer. In the study overall: Fewer alpha-chain than beta-chain sequences were consistently detected. Findings of the study overall: The study found ubiquitous expanded tumor TCRs in blood more at resection than follow-up.

TCRdb processed the 5' RACE reads anew with MiXCR; each CDR3 protein has one entry. The data contain about 26,000 distinct CDR3 sequences, around 13% of them singletons. The chain links TRBV6-5 to TRBJ2-3, with 12 nucleotides matching TRBD2. The starting material was PBMCs, obtained at surgery. The receptor's source is a female donor with early-stage non-small cell lung cancer. The CDR3 DNA reads TGTGCCAGCACCAGAGCGACCGGACTAGCGGGGACTAACACAGATACGCAGTATTTT. As protein: CASTRATGLAGTNTDTQYF.